The next 25 T cell receptor beta chains were all read from a single sample in a study of neurological immune-mediated disorders. Regarding time point: longitudinal time-point 2. TCRdb recomputed calls from the 5' RACE reads with MiXCR, one row per CDR3 protein. The sample records some 60,000 distinct CDR3 sequences, 8.5% to 10% being singletons. The source material was PBMCs. The receptors shown here come from a man aged 25 to 40 in good health.

This clonotype occurred many times. This CDR3 reads CASSLRAGAAEKLFF. The DNA of the CDR3 is TGTGCCAGCAGCCTTAGGGCGGGGGCGGCGGAAAAACTGTTTTTT. This chain links TRBV14 with TRBJ1-4; D may be TRBD1 (6 bases). The V end was cut by 4 bases, the J end by 8 bases, with 17 bases between. This CDR3 is 15 amino acids long. The V gene's germline CDR1 is SGHDN and CDR2 FVKESK.

This clonotype has at least ten counts. The chain has TRBV12-3 or TRBV12-4 and TRBJ2-5, with D tentatively TRBD1 (6 bases). Trimming took off 6 bases at V and 4 bases at J, with 12 bases between the two ends. The length of the CDR3 is 13 residues. As DNA, the CDR3 is TGTGCCAGCAGCTGGGACATTCGAGAGACCCAGTACTTC. This sequence encodes CASSWDIRETQYF.

This clonotype has a count of ten or more. The chain recombines TRBV3-1 with TRBJ2-7; D not certain. This CDR3 region has 11 residues. Germline V CDR1 and CDR2: LGHDT, YNNKEL (reference sequence). V was trimmed by 8 bases and J by 4 bases, leaving 9 bases between them. As DNA, the CDR3 is TGTGCCAGCGGTTTTAATTACGAGCAGTACTTC. Amino acid sequence: CASGFNYEQYF.

The chain uses TRBV7-2 and TRBJ1-1; 7 positions agree with TRBD1. In germline, CDR1 is SGHTA, CDR2 FQGNSA. This CDR3 has 18 residues. V lost 1 base and J lost 6; bases outside the gene matches: 17. CDR3 region: CASSLGYSGGRRGSEAFF. The CDR3 nucleotides are TGTGCCAGCAGCTTAGGGTACTCAGGGGGAAGACGGGGCTCTGAAGCTTTCTTT.

This clonotype was seen repeatedly, ten times or more. This chain joins TRBV5-1 and TRBJ2-7; D uncertain. V lost 1 base and J lost 0, with 8 bases in between. The germline V gene encodes CDR1 SGHRS and CDR2 YFSETQ. This CDR3 is 14 amino acids long. This chain's CDR3 is CASSLYTDSYEQYF. The CDR3 region has the DNA TGCGCCAGCAGCTTGTATACGGACTCCTACGAGCAGTACTTC.

This clonotype was seen ten or more times. The rearrangement uses TRBV14 and TRBJ2-2; D is undetermined. Germline CDR1 and CDR2: SGHDN and FVKESK. The V end was cut by 0 bases, the J end by 6 bases, with 5 bases between. CDR3 size: 13 residues. The CDR3 loop is CASSQEVAGELFF. The CDR3 coding sequence is TGTGCCAGCAGCCAAGAGGTAGCCGGGGAGCTGTTTTTT.

This clonotype showed up many times. CDR3 amino acids: CASSLGLAVYNEQFF. CDR3 DNA sequence: TGTGCCAGCAGCCTCGGACTAGCGGTCTACAATGAGCAGTTCTTC. This rearrangement joins TRBV5-5 to TRBJ2-1, with 10 nucleotides matching TRBD2. The germline V gene has CDR1 SGHKS and CDR2 YYEKEE (reference sequence). Unmatched junction bases numbered 4, after V lost 4 bases and J lost 3 bases. This CDR3 spans 15 amino acids.

This clonotype has ten or more counts. The genes are TRBV5-1 and TRBJ2-5, with a tentative D call TRBD2 (6 bases). Deletions cut 3 bases from V and 7 bases from J, with 13 bases between. From germline, CDR1 is SGHRS and CDR2 YFSETQ. The CDR3 consists of 13 residues. The CDR3 region has the DNA TGCGCCAGCAGCTCCGGGGACTTGGGGACCCAGTACTTC. Protein sequence: CASSSGDLGTQYF.

Note on this clonotype: A junction boundary mismatches the germline segment, possibly from a read error. This chain joins TRBV7-9 and TRBJ1-4, with 10 bases identical to TRBD1. This CDR3 has 16 residues. Germline-derived CDR1 and CDR2 are SEHNR and FQNEAQ (reference sequence). In nucleotides, the CDR3 is TGTGTCAGCAGCCCCAGGACAGGGGGGCGGGATGAAAACCTGTTTTTT. It translates to CVSSPRTGGRDENLFF. The complete variable domain, with remaining parts taken from reference TRBV7-9 and TRBJ1-4, reads DTGVSQNPRHKITKRGQNVTFRCDPISEHNRLYWYRQTLGQGPEFLTYFQNEAQLEKSRLLSDRFSAERPKGSFSTLEIQRTEQGDSAMYLCVSSPRTGGRDENLFFGSGTQLSVL.

This clonotype was counted many times. The DNA of the CDR3 is TGTGCCAGCTCTCCCGGGAGCCAAGAGACCCAGTACTTC. The encoded protein is CASSPGSQETQYF. V and J are TRBV3-1 and TRBJ2-5; a weak D match, TRBD2 (6 bases). V shed 8 bases and J shed 1 base, with 11 bases lying between them. Germline CDR1 and CDR2: LGHDT and YNNKEL (reference sequence). This CDR3 spans 13 amino acids.

This clonotype was seen ten or more times. This CDR3 reads CASSLAAGYGYTF. For the CDR3, the DNA is TGTGCCAGCAGCTTAGCGGCAGGCTATGGCTACACCTTC. The V gene is TRBV7-9, the J gene TRBJ1-2; D gene ambiguous. This CDR3 spans 13 amino acids. Germline lookup yields CDR1 SEHNR and CDR2 FQNEAQ (reference sequence). Trimming removed 0 bases at V and 4 bases at J, with 6 bases between.

This clonotype was counted at least ten times. This chain links TRBV5-1 with TRBJ2-1; 9 nucleotides match TRBD2. Trimming took 0 bases from V and 0 from J; bases not matched to a gene: 4. Germline CDR1 and CDR2: SGHRS and YFSETQ. The CDR3 runs 17 residues. CDR3 in amino acids: CASSLEGSGSSYNEQFF. In nucleotides, the CDR3 is TGCGCCAGCAGCTTGGAGGGTAGCGGGAGCTCCTACAATGAGCAGTTCTTC. The whole variable domain, remainder taken from reference TRBV5-1 and TRBJ2-1, is KAGVTQTPRYLIKTRGQQVTLSCSPISGHRSVSWYQQTPGQGLQFLFEYFSETQRNKGNFPGRFSGRQFSNSRSEMNVSTLELGDSALYLCASSLEGSGSSYNEQFFGPGTRLTVL.

This clonotype was detected many times. J is TRBJ2-3 and V is TRBV5-1; tentatively, D is TRBD2 (6 bases). Trimming stripped 6 bases from V and 4 bases from J, with 15 bases between. Germline values: CDR1 SGHRS, CDR2 YFSETQ. CDR3 size: 14 residues. Here the CDR3 reads CASTTGEGPDTQYF. The DNA for the CDR3 is TGCGCCAGCACGACGGGAGAAGGGCCAGATACGCAGTATTTT.

This clonotype came up many times. In DNA, the CDR3 is TGCGCCAGCAGTCCGACCCCAGGGGCGGTGGATAATTCACCCCTCCACTTT. Translated, it gives CASSPTPGAVDNSPLHF. The chain employs TRBV5-1 and TRBJ1-6, with D maybe TRBD1 (6 bases). The length of the CDR3 is 17 residues. Trimming cost V 5 bases and J 5 bases, with 20 bases left between them. Per the germline V gene, CDR1 is SGHRS and CDR2 is YFSETQ. The whole variable domain, remainder taken from reference TRBV5-1 and TRBJ1-6, is KAGVTQTPRYLIKTRGQQVTLSCSPISGHRSVSWYQQTPGQGLQFLFEYFSETQRNKGNFPGRFSGRQFSNSRSEMNVSTLELGDSALYLCASSPTPGAVDNSPLHFGNGTRLTVT.

The sample holds many counts of this clonotype. The CDR3 DNA follows: TGCAGTGCTAGAGCCTCTAGCGAAAATTCGTACAATGAGCAGTTCTTC. Residues: CSARASSENSYNEQFF. The rearrangement uses TRBV20-1 and TRBJ2-1, with a weak D call TRBD2 (6 bases). The V end was cut by 1 base, the J end by 4 bases, with 17 bases between. The CDR3 length is 16 residues. Germline V gene lookup returns CDR1 DFQATT and CDR2 SNEGSKA (reference sequence).

This clonotype was seen repeatedly, ten times or more. The chain joins TRBV14 to TRBJ2-7; D may be TRBD2 (6 bases). This CDR3 spans 13 amino acids. The V end lost 6 bases, the J end lost 3 bases, and 12 bases lay between the germline ends. Germline values: CDR1 SGHDN, CDR2 FVKESK. The CDR3 loop reads CASSRPGLYEQYF. The CDR3 bases are TGTGCCAGCAGTCGACCGGGACTCTACGAGCAGTACTTC. The complete variable domain, with remaining parts taken from reference TRBV14 and TRBJ2-7, reads EAGVTQFPSHSVIEKGQTVTLRCDPISGHDNLYWYRRVMGKEIKFLLHFVKESKQDESGMPNNRFLAERTGGTYSTLKVQPAELEDSGVYFCASSRPGLYEQYFGPGTRLTVT.

Ten or more counts support this clonotype. The chain links TRBV5-1 to TRBJ2-1, with a possible D match to TRBD2 (6 bases). Germline loops: CDR1 SGHRS, CDR2 YFSETQ. This CDR3 is 16 amino acids long. Trimming took off 4 bases at V and 8 bases at J, with 22 bases between the two ends. The CDR3, as DNA: TGCGCCAGCAGCACCGACGGGGTAAATACGGGGGATGAGCAGTTCTTC. Amino acids: CASSTDGVNTGDEQFF.

This clonotype was seen many times. The genes are TRBV5-1 and TRBJ2-7; the D gene is possibly TRBD2 (6 bases). Germline CDR1 is SGHRS and CDR2 is YFSETQ. V was trimmed by 0 bases and J by 2 bases, leaving 18 bases between them. CDR3 length equals 17 residues. CDR3 bases: TGCGCCAGCAGCTTGGGGTTGGAGGGACTCTTCCCCTACGAGCAGTACTTC. It specifies CASSLGLEGLFPYEQYF.

Many counts were recorded for this clonotype. The rearrangement joins TRBV5-1 to TRBJ2-1; D is unclear. The CDR3 contains 12 residues. CDR1 SGHRS and CDR2 YFSETQ come from the germline V gene. V was shortened by 3 bases and J by 3 bases, with 4 bases between the two germline ends. The CDR3 nucleotides read TGCGCCAGCAGCTGGAACTACAATGAGCAGTTCTTC. This sequence encodes CASSWNYNEQFF.

The gene calls are TRBV5-1 and TRBJ2-1, with D hard to call. The CDR3 length is 13 residues. V lost 7 bases and J 7 bases, leaving 15 bases between the germline ends. Per germline, CDR1 SGHRS and CDR2 YFSETQ. CDR3 amino acids: CASYGSPANEQFF. The DNA of the CDR3 is TGCGCCAGCTACGGGTCCCCTGCGAATGAGCAGTTCTTC.

This clonotype was picked up many times. The genes are TRBV7-8 and TRBJ1-1, with 8 bases identical to TRBD1. This CDR3 has 15 residues. V lost 5 bases, J lost 1 base, and 6 bases stayed unmatched. Germline assignment: CDR1 SGHVS and CDR2 FQNEAQ. The DNA for the CDR3 is TGTGCCAGCAGCCCCCTTGGGACAGGGAACACTGAAGCTTTCTTT. Its translation is CASSPLGTGNTEAFF. The variable domain in full, with the rest retrieved from reference TRBV7-8 and TRBJ1-1, is GAGVSQSPRYKVAKRGQDVALRCDPISGHVSLFWYQQALGQGPEFLTYFQNEAQLDKSGLPSDRFFAERPEGSVSTLKIQRTQQEDSAVYLCASSPLGTGNTEAFFGQGTRLTVV.

This clonotype occurred many times. V gene TRBV7-2 combines with J gene TRBJ2-5, with D possibly matching TRBD2 (5 bases). Per the germline V gene, CDR1 is SGHTA and CDR2 is FQGNSA. The CDR3 runs to 15 residues. The germline V and J ends were trimmed by 2 bases and 0 bases, with 10 bases remaining between them. The CDR3 protein is CASSLYGGYQETQYF. Here the CDR3 DNA reads TGTGCCAGCAGCTTATATGGCGGGTACCAAGAGACCCAGTACTTC.

The V gene is TRBV7-6, the J gene TRBJ2-2; 11 bases fit TRBD2. The CDR3 is made up of 16 amino acids. The ends lost 5 bases at V and 1 base at J; junction bases unmatched: 3. Germline CDR1 and CDR2: SGHVS and FNYEAQ. The CDR3 sequence: CASSEGLAVNTGELFF. The DNA of the CDR3 is TGTGCCAGCAGCGAGGGACTAGCGGTGAACACCGGGGAGCTGTTTTTT.

The genes are TRBV20-1 and TRBJ2-2, with 9 positions matching TRBD1. V lost 0 bases and J lost 5; bases outside the gene matches: 10. The CDR3 consists of 17 residues. The germline gives CDR1 DFQATT, CDR2 SNEGSKA (reference sequence). This chain's CDR3 is CSARDPLDRGTTGELFF. Written as DNA, the CDR3 is TGCAGTGCTAGAGATCCGCTGGACAGGGGAACGACCGGGGAGCTGTTTTTT.

In this sample, this clonotype turned up many times. The rearrangement links TRBV16 to TRBJ1-1; no firm D call. Trimming took 4 bases from V and 4 from J, leaving 7 bases between them. In germline, CDR1 is KGHSY, CDR2 FQNENV. This CDR3 is 12 amino acids long. The CDR3 DNA is TGTGCCAGCAGCCTTCTGACCACTGAAGCTTTCTTT. Encoded protein: CASSLLTTEAFF. Drawing the rest from reference TRBV16 and TRBJ1-1, the complete variable domain is GEEVAQTPKHLVRGEGQKAKLYCAPIKGHSYVFWYQQVLKNEFKFLISFQNENVFDETGMPKERFSAKCLPNSPCSLEIQATKLEDSAVYFCASSLLTTEAFFGQGTRLTVV.